This TCR beta chain comes out of a study of graft-versus-host responses after intestinal transplantation. Across the whole study: Each recipient received anti-thymocyte globulin induction, then tacrolimus and steroids for about 3 years.

As to this clone: The target antigen is unknown.

The length of the CDR3 is 17 residues. Trimming left V 7 bases short and J 4 bases short, with 25 bases between. From germline, CDR1 is LNHDA and CDR2 SQIVND (reference sequence). Using immunoSEQ multiplex PCR, the repertoire was profiled, and TCRdb retains in-frame clones only, with some absent. The sample lists some 96,000 clones, more than 85% occurring once. This clonotype originated in a human donor who was the organ donor for an intestinal transplant. This chain links TRBV19 with TRBJ1-2; D gene unclear. Source: unstimulated CD4+ T cells sorted from spleen or lymph node cells, taken before transplant. CDR3: CASINYPTATGSYGYTF. The DNA for the CDR3 is TGTGCCAGTATCAACTACCCCACCGCTACGGGTAGCTATGGCTACACCTTC.